A single sample is the source of the 9 T cell receptor beta chains below, sequenced in a study of patients and donors after allogeneic stem cell transplantation. Each CDR3 protein is one row after TCRdb ran MiXCR on the RT-PCR reads. Of hundreds of thousands of distinct CDR3 sequences listed, around 15% are singletons. Sequencing used blood, either unsorted or a sorted T cell fraction (not recorded which). These receptor sequences come from a human donor who was either an allogeneic HSCT recipient or a stem cell or donor lymphocyte infusion donor (not recorded which). It is not recorded whose cells these are; they may come from a transplant donor.

CDR3 residues: CASSYSRANTGELFF. The CDR3 DNA sequence: TGTGCCAGCAGTTACAGTCGCGCGAACACCGGGGAGCTGTTTTTT. The chain has TRBV6-5 and TRBJ2-2; unclear D gene. Trimming removed 2 bases at V and 0 bases at J, with 7 bases between. Germline assignment: CDR1 MNHEY and CDR2 SVGAGI. This CDR3 contains 15 residues.

In its sample, this clonotype was seen a few times. The rearrangement links TRBV7-2 to TRBJ1-5; 8 nucleotides align to TRBD1. The CDR3 runs to 15 residues. J gave up 4 bases and V 5 bases, and 7 bases lay outside the gene matches. CDR1 is SGHTA and CDR2 is FQGNSA in the germline V gene. Written as DNA, the CDR3 is TGTGCCAGCAGCCCACAGGGGGGAATAAATCAGCCCCAGCATTTT. This gives the protein CASSPQGGINQPQHF.

J is TRBJ2-6 and V is TRBV12-3 or TRBV12-4, with D perhaps TRBD1 (6 bases). The V gene lost 3 bases and the J gene lost 2 bases, with 8 bases spanning the gap. This CDR3 comprises 15 residues. The CDR3 spells CASSFDRPGANVLTF. CDR3 bases: TGTGCCAGCAGTTTTGACAGGCCTGGGGCCAACGTCCTGACTTTC.

A few counts support this clonotype. The V and J genes are TRBV12-3 or TRBV12-4 and TRBJ1-3, with D tentatively TRBD1 (6 bases). V lost 5 bases, J lost 4 bases, and 15 bases lay in between. The CDR3 contains 15 residues. CDR3 DNA sequence: TGTGCCAGCAGTCCTCTATGGACAGCAGGAAACACCATATATTTT. Translation gives CASSPLWTAGNTIYF.

This clonotype was seen more than once but under ten times. This chain links TRBV12-3 or TRBV12-4 with TRBJ2-7, with D perhaps TRBD1 or TRBD2 (5 bases each). This CDR3 is built from 13 residues. Trimming shortened V by 3 bases and J by 2 bases, and 8 bases separated the two germline ends. The CDR3 loop is CASSFQGAYEQYF. The CDR3 DNA reads as TGTGCCAGCAGTTTTCAGGGAGCCTACGAGCAGTACTTC.

The CDR3 DNA reads TGCGCCAGCAATAATAGAGCGGGAGGGGCGGATGAGCAGTTCTTC. It translates to CASNNRAGGADEQFF. This chain joins TRBV5-1 and TRBJ2-1; 10 bases match TRBD2. After removal of 6 bases from V and 8 bases from J, the junction contained 11 bases not matched to a gene. The CDR3 extends over 15 amino acids. The germline V gene has CDR1 SGHRS and CDR2 YFSETQ.

The V and J genes are TRBV15 and TRBJ2-3, with 8 bases that match TRBD2. J gave up 4 bases and V 0 bases, and 3 bases lay outside the gene matches. Germline CDR1 LNHNV, CDR2 YYDKDF (reference sequence). The CDR3 is 15 amino acids. CDR3 bases: TGTGCCACCAGCAGAGAGGGGCGGGGGGCAGATACGCAGTATTTT. It specifies CATSREGRGADTQYF.

The gene calls are TRBV2 and TRBJ2-5; 7 bases are shared with TRBD2. The CDR3 extends over 17 amino acids. V gave up 0 bases and J gave up 7 bases; unmatched junction bases: 14. From germline, CDR1 is SNHLY and CDR2 FYNNEI. The CDR3: CASSEALLAGGGGTQYF. CDR3 nucleotides: TGTGCCAGCAGTGAAGCGCTTCTGGCAGGCGGCGGGGGGACCCAGTACTTC.

This clonotype was detected ten times or more. The rearrangement uses TRBV6-6 and TRBJ1-2; 8 nucleotides match TRBD1. The length of the CDR3 is 13 residues. Germline V lookup: CDR1 MNHNY, CDR2 SVGAGI (reference sequence). V gave up 6 bases and J gave up 2 bases; unmatched junction bases: 2. Written as DNA, the CDR3 is TGTGCCAGCAGCGGACAGGGCAACTATGGCTACACCTTC. As protein: CASSGQGNYGYTF.